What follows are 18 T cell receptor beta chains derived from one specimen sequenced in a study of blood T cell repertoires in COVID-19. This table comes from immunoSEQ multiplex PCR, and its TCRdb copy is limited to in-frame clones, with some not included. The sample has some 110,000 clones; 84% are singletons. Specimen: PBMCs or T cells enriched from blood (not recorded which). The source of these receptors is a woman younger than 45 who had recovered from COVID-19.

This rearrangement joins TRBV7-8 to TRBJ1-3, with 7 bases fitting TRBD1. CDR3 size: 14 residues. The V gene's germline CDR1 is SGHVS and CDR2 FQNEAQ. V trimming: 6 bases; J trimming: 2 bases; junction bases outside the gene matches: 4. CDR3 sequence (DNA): TGTGCCAGCAGTCCCGGGACAGCTGGAAACACCATATATTTT. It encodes CASSPGTAGNTIYF. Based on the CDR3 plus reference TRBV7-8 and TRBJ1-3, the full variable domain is GAGVSQSPRYKVAKRGQDVALRCDPISGHVSLFWYQQALGQGPEFLTYFQNEAQLDKSGLPSDRFFAERPEGSVSTLKIQRTQQEDSAVYLCASSPGTAGNTIYFGEGSWLTVV.

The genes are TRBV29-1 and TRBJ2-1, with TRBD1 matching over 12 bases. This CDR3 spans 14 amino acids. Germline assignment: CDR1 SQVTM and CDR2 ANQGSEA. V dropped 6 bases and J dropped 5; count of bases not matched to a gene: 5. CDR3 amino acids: CSVGTGGANNEQFF. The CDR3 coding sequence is TGCAGCGTAGGGACAGGGGGCGCGAACAATGAGCAGTTCTTC.

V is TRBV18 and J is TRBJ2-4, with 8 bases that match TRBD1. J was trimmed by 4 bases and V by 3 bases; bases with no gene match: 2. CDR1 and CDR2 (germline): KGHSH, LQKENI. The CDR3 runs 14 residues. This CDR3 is CASSPGQAKNIQYF. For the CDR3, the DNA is TGTGCCAGCTCACCGGGACAGGCAAAAAACATTCAGTACTTC.

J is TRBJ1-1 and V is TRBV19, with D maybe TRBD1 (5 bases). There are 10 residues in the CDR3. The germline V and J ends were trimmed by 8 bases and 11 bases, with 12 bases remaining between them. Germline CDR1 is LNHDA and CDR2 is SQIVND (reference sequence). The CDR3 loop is CASGPGSAFF. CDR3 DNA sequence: TGTGCCAGTGGACCAGGGTCCGCTTTCTTT. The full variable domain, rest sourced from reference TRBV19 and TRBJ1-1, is DGGITQSPKYLFRKEGQNVTLSCEQNLNHDAMYWYRQDPGQGLRLIYYSQIVNDFQKGDIAEGYSVSREKKESFPLTVTSAQKNPTAFYLCASGPGSAFFGQGTRLTVV.

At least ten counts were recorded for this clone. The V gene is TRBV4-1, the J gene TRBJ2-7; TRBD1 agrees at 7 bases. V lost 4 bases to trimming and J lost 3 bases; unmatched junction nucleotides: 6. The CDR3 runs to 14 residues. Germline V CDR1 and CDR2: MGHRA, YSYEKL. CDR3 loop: CASSRRDRDYEQYF. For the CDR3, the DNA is TGCGCCAGCAGCCGCCGGGACAGAGACTACGAGCAGTACTTC.

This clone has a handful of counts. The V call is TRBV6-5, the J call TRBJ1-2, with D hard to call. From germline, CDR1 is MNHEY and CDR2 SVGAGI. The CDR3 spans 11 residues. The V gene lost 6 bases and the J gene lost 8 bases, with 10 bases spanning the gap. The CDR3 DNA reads TGTGCCAGCAGGCGAGAACGAGGCTACACCTTC. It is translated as CASRRERGYTF.

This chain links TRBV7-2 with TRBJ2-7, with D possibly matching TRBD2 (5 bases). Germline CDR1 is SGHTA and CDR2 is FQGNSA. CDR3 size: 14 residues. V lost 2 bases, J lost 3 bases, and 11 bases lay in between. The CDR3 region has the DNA TGTGCCAGCAGCTTACTGAGGACTTTCTACGAGCAGTACTTC. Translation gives CASSLLRTFYEQYF.

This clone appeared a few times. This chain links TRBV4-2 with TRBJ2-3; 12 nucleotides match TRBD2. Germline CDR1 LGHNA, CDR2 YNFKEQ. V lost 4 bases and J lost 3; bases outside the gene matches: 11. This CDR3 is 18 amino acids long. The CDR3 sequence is CASSLTSGRYYFTDTQYF. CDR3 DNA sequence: TGTGCCAGCAGCCTTACTAGCGGGAGGTACTACTTTACAGATACGCAGTATTTT.

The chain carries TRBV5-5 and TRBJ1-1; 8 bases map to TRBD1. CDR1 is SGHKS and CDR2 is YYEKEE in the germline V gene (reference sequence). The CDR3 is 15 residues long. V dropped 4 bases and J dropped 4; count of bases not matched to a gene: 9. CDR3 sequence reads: CASSAGQGRSTEAFF. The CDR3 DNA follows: TGTGCCAGCAGCGCTGGACAGGGAAGGAGCACTGAAGCTTTCTTT.

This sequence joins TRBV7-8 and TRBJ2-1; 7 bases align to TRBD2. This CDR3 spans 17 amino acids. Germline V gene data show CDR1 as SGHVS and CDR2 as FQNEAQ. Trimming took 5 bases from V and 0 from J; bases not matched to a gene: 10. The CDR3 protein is CASSQTSWTSSYNEQFF. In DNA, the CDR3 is TGTGCCAGCAGCCAAACCTCTTGGACTAGCTCCTACAATGAGCAGTTCTTC.

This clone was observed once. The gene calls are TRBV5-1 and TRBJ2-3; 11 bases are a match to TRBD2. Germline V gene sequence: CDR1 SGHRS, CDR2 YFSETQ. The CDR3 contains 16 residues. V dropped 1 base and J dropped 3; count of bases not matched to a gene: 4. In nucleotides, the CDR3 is TGCGCCAGCAGCTTGAGGTCTAGCGGGAGGACAGATACGCAGTATTTT. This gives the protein CASSLRSSGRTDTQYF.

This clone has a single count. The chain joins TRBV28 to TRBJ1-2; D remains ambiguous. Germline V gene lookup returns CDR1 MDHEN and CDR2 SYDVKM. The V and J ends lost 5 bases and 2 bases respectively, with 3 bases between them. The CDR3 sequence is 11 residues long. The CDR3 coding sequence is TGTGCCAGCAGTGGCAACTATGGCTACACCTTC. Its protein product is CASSGNYGYTF.

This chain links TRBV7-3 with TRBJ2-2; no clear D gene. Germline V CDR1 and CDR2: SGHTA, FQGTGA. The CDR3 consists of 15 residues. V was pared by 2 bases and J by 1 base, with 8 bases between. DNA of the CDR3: TGTGCCAGCAGCTTACTGGCCGAGAACACCGGGGAGCTGTTTTTT. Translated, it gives CASSLLAENTGELFF.

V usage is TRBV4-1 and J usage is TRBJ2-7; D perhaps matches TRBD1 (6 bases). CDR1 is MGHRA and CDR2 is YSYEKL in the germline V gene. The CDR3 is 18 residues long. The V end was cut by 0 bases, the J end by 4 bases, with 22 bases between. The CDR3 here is CASSQDNFRWGLTYEQYF. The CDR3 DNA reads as TGCGCCAGCAGCCAAGATAATTTTAGGTGGGGGCTTACTTACGAGCAGTACTTC.

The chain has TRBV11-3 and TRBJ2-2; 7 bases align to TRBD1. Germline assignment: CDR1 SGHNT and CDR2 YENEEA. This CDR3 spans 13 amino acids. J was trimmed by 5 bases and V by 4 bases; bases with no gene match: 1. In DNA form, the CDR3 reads TGTGCCAGCAGCTCGGACAGGACCGGGGAGCTGTTTTTT. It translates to CASSSDRTGELFF. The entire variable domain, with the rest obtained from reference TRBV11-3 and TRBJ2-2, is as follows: EAGVVQSPRYKIIEKKQPVAFWCNPISGHNTLYWYLQNLGQGPELLIRYENEEAVDDSQLPKDRFSAERLKGVDSTLKIQPAELGDSAVYLCASSSDRTGELFFGEGSRLTVL.

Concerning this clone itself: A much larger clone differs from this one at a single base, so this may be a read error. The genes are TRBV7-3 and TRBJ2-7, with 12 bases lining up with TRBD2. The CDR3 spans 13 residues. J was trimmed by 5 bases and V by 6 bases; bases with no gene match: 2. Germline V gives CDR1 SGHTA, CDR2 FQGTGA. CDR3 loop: CASRTSGSDEQYF. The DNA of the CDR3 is TGTGCCAGCAGGACTAGCGGGAGCGACGAGCAGTACTTC. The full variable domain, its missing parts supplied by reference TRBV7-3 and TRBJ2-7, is GAGVSQTPSNKVTEKGKYVELRCDPISGHTALYWYRQSLGQGPEFLIYFQGTGAADDSGLPNDRFFAVRPEGSVSTLKIQRTERGDSAVYLCASRTSGSDEQYFGPGTRLTVT.

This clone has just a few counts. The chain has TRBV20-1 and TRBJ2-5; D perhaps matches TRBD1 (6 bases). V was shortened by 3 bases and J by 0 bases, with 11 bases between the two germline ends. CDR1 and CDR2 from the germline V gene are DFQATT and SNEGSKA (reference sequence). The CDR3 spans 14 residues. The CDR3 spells CSASSRGYQETQYF. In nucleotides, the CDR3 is TGCAGTGCTAGTAGTAGGGGGTACCAAGAGACCCAGTACTTC.

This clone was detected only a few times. The CDR3 here is CASSSMEAGSNEKLFF. The CDR3 bases are TGTGCCAGCAGCTCTATGGAAGCGGGGTCTAATGAAAAACTGTTTTTT. This chain uses TRBV5-4 with TRBJ1-4; D gene ambiguous. The CDR3 totals 16 residues. The germline gives CDR1 SGHNT, CDR2 YYREEE (reference sequence). Deletions cut 3 bases from V and 3 bases from J, with 15 bases between. Complete variable domain (other parts from reference TRBV5-4 and TRBJ1-4): ETGVTQSPTHLIKTRGQQVTLRCSSQSGHNTVSWYQQALGQGPQFIFQYYREEENGRGNFPPRFSGLQFPNYSSELNVNALELDDSALYLCASSSMEAGSNEKLFFGSGTQLSVL.